The 5 T cell receptor beta chains listed next were all sequenced from one sample in a study of OX40 agonist ivuxolimab in advanced cancers. The library came from the immunoSEQ multiplex PCR assay. As stored in TCRdb, this immuneACCESS dataset retains in-frame rearrangements with V and J assigned. A fraction of the clones does not appear; measured against another copy, unresolved V genes explain less than half of the discrepancy, and the remainder lacks a known reason. This sample has 65,000 to 90,000 clones in its table, and just over 85% of those were observed once. The top ten clones comprise 0.75% to 0.9% of the sample. The specimen was CD4+ or CD8+ T cells sorted from blood, collected in a trial of the OX40 agonist ivuxolimab. All receptors derive from an adult with an advanced solid tumor such as melanoma, head and neck, liver or kidney cancer.

The chain carries TRBV28 and TRBJ2-3; D is uncertain. The germline V gene has CDR1 MDHEN and CDR2 SYDVKM. This CDR3 comprises 14 residues. The V and J ends lost 7 bases and 5 bases respectively, with 16 bases between them. The CDR3: CASILATKGDTQYF. For the CDR3, the DNA is TGTGCCAGCATCTTGGCTACAAAGGGAGATACGCAGTATTTT. The complete variable domain, with remaining parts taken from reference TRBV28 and TRBJ2-3, reads DVKVTQSSRYLVKRTGEKVFLECVQDMDHENMFWYRQDPGLGLRLIYFSYDVKMKEKGDIPEGYSVSREKKERFSLILESASTNQTSMYLCASILATKGDTQYFGPGTRLTVL.

This clone was detected only once. This sequence joins TRBV6-1 and TRBJ1-4; D is unclear. The V end was cut by 0 bases, the J end by 7 bases, with 12 bases between. This CDR3 has 15 residues. Germline loops: CDR1 MNHNS, CDR2 SASEGT. CDR3 residues: CASSEAGVLSEKLFF. CDR3 sequence (DNA): TGTGCCAGCAGTGAAGCGGGAGTTCTAAGTGAAAAACTGTTTTTT.

The chain employs TRBV5-1 and TRBJ2-1; D unresolved. CDR1 is SGHRS, CDR2 YFSETQ, per germline. The V gene lost 1 base and the J gene lost 12 bases, with 11 bases spanning the gap. The CDR3 runs 12 residues. CDR3 sequence (DNA): TGCGCCAGCAGCTTGAACCGAAACGTGCAGTTCTTC. Translated: CASSLNRNVQFF.

J is TRBJ2-1 and V is TRBV6-5; TRBD1 matches 9 bases. Trimming took 2 bases from V and 2 from J; bases not matched to a gene: 4. This CDR3 region has 16 residues. Germline assignment: CDR1 MNHEY and CDR2 SVGAGI. The CDR3 loop is CASSYLGTGPYNEQFF. The CDR3 DNA reads as TGTGCCAGCAGTTACCTGGGGACAGGGCCCTACAATGAGCAGTTCTTC.

The chain recombines TRBV7-8 with TRBJ2-3, with 7 bases matching TRBD2. CDR1 and CDR2 from the germline V gene are SGHVS and FQNEAQ. This CDR3 comprises 16 residues. Trimming cost V 5 bases and J 5 bases; bases outside gene matches: 13. The CDR3 DNA reads TGTGCCAGCAGCCAGACTAGCCTAAGCGGGATAGATACGCAGTATTTT. Its protein is CASSQTSLSGIDTQYF.